This is a list of T cell receptor beta chains from one sample in a study of blood T cell repertoires in COVID-19. Some clones are missing from TCRdb's copy, which holds only in-frame ones; the method was immunoSEQ multiplex PCR. The profile shows over 85,000 clones, roughly 86% of them singletons. The specimen sequenced was peripheral blood. These receptors originate from a human donor with acute or convalescent COVID-19. The donor label of this sample is uncertain. Each CDR3 is given with its conserved first and last residue. The order of the fields is CDR3 DNA, CDR3 protein, clone size, V gene, J gene, D gene. A D gene is named only where the DNA matches it firmly. Some rows have no size entry. The others give once, few or many, or a class for an expanded clone.

CDR3nt: TGCAGTGCTAGCCCCGGGAGTGAGCAGTTCTTC; CDR3aa: CSASPGSEQFF; abundance: once; v_gene: TRBV20-1; j_gene: TRBJ2-1; d_gene: -
CDR3nt: TGTGCCAGCAGCTTGGTGGACAGGGGTTGGCTGCAGTACTTC; CDR3aa: CASSLVDRGWLQYF; abundance: -; v_gene: TRBV5-6; j_gene: TRBJ2-7; d_gene: TRBD1
CDR3nt: TGTGCCAGCAGCCTAACAGCCGCTCCCAGCTCCTACAATGAGCAGTTCTTC; CDR3aa: CASSLTAAPSSYNEQFF; abundance: once; v_gene: TRBV9; j_gene: TRBJ2-1; d_gene: -
CDR3nt: TGTGCCAGCAGCGTTACAGGGTTGGTCACTGAAGCTTTCTTT; CDR3aa: CASSVTGLVTEAFF; abundance: -; v_gene: TRBV7-9; j_gene: TRBJ1-1; d_gene: -
CDR3nt: TGTGCCAGCAGTTACTCGACTCGGGGAGGCACTGAAGCTTTCTTT; CDR3aa: CASSYSTRGGTEAFF; abundance: -; v_gene: TRBV6-2/TRBV6-3; j_gene: TRBJ1-1; d_gene: -
CDR3nt: TGTGCCAGCAGCTTGGCCCAGGGGCCTGAGTCGCAGCCCCAGCATTTT; CDR3aa: CASSLAQGPESQPQHF; abundance: few; v_gene: TRBV5-6; j_gene: TRBJ1-5; d_gene: -
CDR3nt: TGTGCCAGCAGTCACCAGGGGGACACTGAAGCTTTCTTT; CDR3aa: CASSHQGDTEAFF; abundance: -; v_gene: TRBV5-5; j_gene: TRBJ1-1; d_gene: TRBD1
CDR3nt: TGTGCCAGCCTGCGGGACAGGGCCTCCGGGGAGCTGTTTTTT; CDR3aa: CASLRDRASGELFF; abundance: -; v_gene: TRBV6-5; j_gene: TRBJ2-2; d_gene: TRBD1
CDR3nt: TGTGCCAGCACTAATCGTTATGGCTACACCTTC; CDR3aa: CASTNRYGYTF; abundance: -; v_gene: TRBV6-5; j_gene: TRBJ1-2; d_gene: -
CDR3nt: TGTGCCAGCAGCTTGGTGGCAGGGAAGACAGATACGCAGTATTTT; CDR3aa: CASSLVAGKTDTQYF; abundance: -; v_gene: TRBV5-4; j_gene: TRBJ2-3; d_gene: -
CDR3nt: TGCGCCAGCAGCGGCGAGGGAACGGGTGAAAAACTGTTTTTT; CDR3aa: CASSGEGTGEKLFF; abundance: -; v_gene: TRBV10-1; j_gene: TRBJ1-4; d_gene: -
CDR3nt: TGTGCCACCAGTGACCCAGGGGGCGGGCATGGCTACACCTTC; CDR3aa: CATSDPGGGHGYTF; abundance: -; v_gene: TRBV24-1; j_gene: TRBJ1-2; d_gene: TRBD1
CDR3nt: TGTGCCAGCAGTTTATACCCCACCGGGACAGGCTACGAGCAGTACTTC; CDR3aa: CASSLYPTGTGYEQYF; abundance: once; v_gene: TRBV27; j_gene: TRBJ2-7; d_gene: TRBD1
CDR3nt: TGTGCCAGCAGTGAAGTGGACATTCGCACAGATACGCAGTATTTT; CDR3aa: CASSEVDIRTDTQYF; abundance: -; v_gene: TRBV6-1; j_gene: TRBJ2-3; d_gene: -
CDR3nt: TGTGCCAGCAGCTTGGCCGGCGGGGGCGCTTCGACGGAGCTGTTTTTT; CDR3aa: CASSLAGGGASTELFF; abundance: -; v_gene: TRBV5-5; j_gene: TRBJ2-2; d_gene: -
CDR3nt: TGTGCCAGCAGTGAAGCGCGCATTACCTCTGGAAACACCATATATTTT; CDR3aa: CASSEARITSGNTIYF; abundance: -; v_gene: TRBV2; j_gene: TRBJ1-3; d_gene: -
CDR3nt: TGCGCCAGCAGCTTGGAGCGGGGGGACCACAATGAGCAGTTCTTC; CDR3aa: CASSLERGDHNEQFF; abundance: -; v_gene: TRBV5-1; j_gene: TRBJ2-1; d_gene: TRBD2
CDR3nt: TGTGCCAGCAGCTTAGCAGGGTTTAACACTGAAGCTTTCTTT; CDR3aa: CASSLAGFNTEAFF; abundance: -; v_gene: TRBV11-2; j_gene: TRBJ1-1; d_gene: -
CDR3nt: TGCGCCAGCAGCCAGACAGGGGCCGGAAACATTCAGTACTTC; CDR3aa: CASSQTGAGNIQYF; abundance: -; v_gene: TRBV4-1; j_gene: TRBJ2-4; d_gene: TRBD1
CDR3nt: TGTGCCAGCAGCGTAGGGGGAGGGAACTATGGCTACACCTTC; CDR3aa: CASSVGGGNYGYTF; abundance: -; v_gene: TRBV9; j_gene: TRBJ1-2; d_gene: -
CDR3nt: TGTGCCAACGGACAGGGGGCTCACGAGCAGTACTTC; CDR3aa: CANGQGAHEQYF; abundance: -; v_gene: TRBV10-3; j_gene: TRBJ2-7; d_gene: TRBD1
CDR3nt: TGTGCCATCATTGGAGGGTCGACAGATACGCAGTATTTT; CDR3aa: CAIIGGSTDTQYF; abundance: -; v_gene: TRBV10-3; j_gene: TRBJ2-3; d_gene: -
CDR3nt: TGTGCCAGCAGTGTGGCAGGTAGGAACGAGCAGTACTTC; CDR3aa: CASSVAGRNEQYF; abundance: -; v_gene: TRBV2; j_gene: TRBJ2-7; d_gene: -
CDR3nt: TGTGCCAGCAGCTTAGGACAGGTTAATTTACCCCTCCACTTT; CDR3aa: CASSLGQVNLPLHF; abundance: -; v_gene: TRBV7-9; j_gene: TRBJ1-6; d_gene: -
CDR3nt: TGTGCCAGCAGCTTAGATGGGGACAGAGTCTACGAGCAGTACTTC; CDR3aa: CASSLDGDRVYEQYF; abundance: few; v_gene: TRBV11-2; j_gene: TRBJ2-7; d_gene: TRBD1
CDR3nt: TGCGCCAGCAGCTTGGGGGCAGAAGGAAACACCATATATTTT; CDR3aa: CASSLGAEGNTIYF; abundance: -; v_gene: TRBV5-1; j_gene: TRBJ1-3; d_gene: -
CDR3nt: TGTGCCAGCCGCAGGGAAAACTATGGCTACACCTTC; CDR3aa: CASRRENYGYTF; abundance: -; v_gene: TRBV3-1/TRBV3-2; j_gene: TRBJ1-2; d_gene: -
CDR3nt: TGTGCCAGCTCACCACGCGGGGGGCTTAACCAAGAGACCCAGTACTTC; CDR3aa: CASSPRGGLNQETQYF; abundance: -; v_gene: TRBV18; j_gene: TRBJ2-5; d_gene: TRBD2
CDR3nt: TGTGCCTGGACCCCCTTCGTGGTGCGTTGGACTGAAGCTTTCTTT; CDR3aa: CAWTPFVVRWTEAFF; abundance: -; v_gene: TRBV30; j_gene: TRBJ1-1; d_gene: -
CDR3nt: TGTGCCAGCAGTCTACCGGGACAGGGGACTAGTGAGCAGTTCTTC; CDR3aa: CASSLPGQGTSEQFF; abundance: -; v_gene: TRBV28; j_gene: TRBJ2-1; d_gene: TRBD1
CDR3nt: TGTGCCGGCGCAGGAGCGGGGGGTAATGAGCAGTTCTTC; CDR3aa: CAGAGAGGNEQFF; abundance: -; v_gene: TRBV7-9; j_gene: TRBJ2-1; d_gene: TRBD2
CDR3nt: TGTGCCAGTAGTTTCTCTTCCTCAGTTGAAGCTTTCTTT; CDR3aa: CASSFSSSVEAFF; abundance: -; v_gene: TRBV19; j_gene: TRBJ1-1; d_gene: -
CDR3nt: TGTGCCAGCAGCTTAGGACTAGTTGGTAGCACAGATACGCAGTATTTT; CDR3aa: CASSLGLVGSTDTQYF; abundance: -; v_gene: TRBV7-2; j_gene: TRBJ2-3; d_gene: -
CDR3nt: TGTGCCAGCAGTTTCGGGGATACTGAAGCTTTCTTT; CDR3aa: CASSFGDTEAFF; abundance: -; v_gene: TRBV12-3/TRBV12-4; j_gene: TRBJ1-1; d_gene: -
CDR3nt: TGTGCCAGCAGCCTGGGGGCTAGCGGGGGTTTTGAGCAGTTCTTC; CDR3aa: CASSLGASGGFEQFF; abundance: -; v_gene: TRBV7-2; j_gene: TRBJ2-1; d_gene: TRBD2